This is a list of T cell receptor beta chains from one sample in a study of T-cell memory formation after mild COVID-19. MiXCR was run by TCRdb on the 5' RACE reads, yielding one entry per CDR3 protein. The data contain roughly 380,000 distinct CDR3 sequences, 25% to 30% of them singletons. Sequenced sample: PBMCs or a T cell subset sorted from them (not recorded which). These receptors were taken from an adult woman who had mild COVID-19 (a few samples of this study predate the infection). Cell type and time point are not known. The conserved cysteine and the conserved F or W are not part of the CDR3 here. The order of the fields is V gene, J gene, CDR3 protein.

V gene: TRBV5-1; J gene: TRBJ2-7; CDR3 protein: ASISGGQGSYEQY
V gene: TRBV5-1; J gene: TRBJ1-2; CDR3 protein: ASSTGQGEYGYT
V gene: TRBV30; J gene: TRBJ2-3; CDR3 protein: AWSLSSYTDTQY
V gene: TRBV7-6; J gene: TRBJ1-2; CDR3 protein: ASSSEGASGYT
V gene: TRBV15; J gene: TRBJ2-5; CDR3 protein: ATSRQGVQETQY
V gene: TRBV6-6; J gene: TRBJ2-7; CDR3 protein: ASSAGQGLDEQY
V gene: TRBV5-1; J gene: TRBJ1-1; CDR3 protein: ASSLVGQTEAF
V gene: TRBV11-2; J gene: TRBJ2-3; CDR3 protein: ASSPLAEWGDTQY
V gene: TRBV7-2; J gene: TRBJ1-5; CDR3 protein: ASSSGQHNQPQH
V gene: TRBV5-1; J gene: TRBJ1-2; CDR3 protein: ASSLDVGLYGYT
V gene: TRBV7-9; J gene: TRBJ1-2; CDR3 protein: ASSFTGARTYGYT
V gene: TRBV5-1; J gene: TRBJ2-7; CDR3 protein: ASSLGASGGPYEQY
V gene: TRBV5-5; J gene: TRBJ1-2; CDR3 protein: ASSYMGRDYGYT
V gene: TRBV7-2; J gene: TRBJ2-1; CDR3 protein: ASSFEPWKARGRGNEQF
V gene: TRBV7-8; J gene: TRBJ2-3; CDR3 protein: ASSRREGPTDTQY